A single sample is the source of the 13 T cell receptor beta chains below, sequenced in a study of T cells in Graves' hyperthyroidism and ophthalmopathy. There were TCR beta CDR3 regions amplified from RNA transcripts. An initial round of RT-PCR targeting the TCR CDR3 relied on the HTBI primer set. TCRdb fed the multiplex PCR reads into MiXCR, producing one record per CDR3 protein. The sample holds about 710,000 distinct CDR3 sequences; about 15% are singletons and the top ten take approximately 8%. Sequences were obtained from blood. The receptors were gathered from a man aged 18-30 years with Graves' hyperthyroidism.

The V call is TRBV11-2, the J call TRBJ2-6; possible D gene TRBD2, 6 bases. This CDR3 spans 16 amino acids. Germline V gene data show CDR1 as SGHAT and CDR2 as FQNNGV. V lost 1 base and J 4 bases, leaving 11 bases between the germline ends. CDR3 region: CASSLGPGAGANVLTF. Here the CDR3 DNA reads TGTGCCAGCAGCTTAGGTCCGGGAGCAGGGGCCAACGTCCTGACTTTC.

This clonotype was seen ten or more times. The chain uses TRBV12-3 or TRBV12-4 and TRBJ2-7; TRBD1 matches at 7 bases. V dropped 3 bases and J dropped 2; count of bases not matched to a gene: 7. The length of the CDR3 is 15 residues. The CDR3 nucleotides are TGTGCCAGCAGTTTCACCGGGACAGTCACCTACGAGCAGTACTTC. Amino acid sequence: CASSFTGTVTYEQYF.

Only a few counts were recorded for this clonotype. This chain links TRBV27 with TRBJ2-2, with TRBD2 identical over 8 bases. With V trimmed by 1 base and J by 7 bases, 8 bases remained unmatched. CDR1 MNHEY and CDR2 SMNVEV come from the germline V gene (reference sequence). CDR3 length equals 16 residues. CDR3 amino acids: CASSLLRGRSGGELFF. DNA for the CDR3: TGTGCCAGCAGTTTATTACGCGGGAGGAGTGGCGGGGAGCTGTTTTTT.

This clonotype occurred many times. The V gene is TRBV11-2, the J gene TRBJ2-7; TRBD2 might be the D (5 bases). CDR1 is SGHAT and CDR2 is FQNNGV in the germline V gene. The CDR3 has 14 amino acids. V was pared by 1 base and J by 4 bases, with 11 bases between. CDR3 loop: CASSLGGFGYEQYF. The DNA for the CDR3 is TGTGCCAGCAGCTTAGGAGGGTTCGGGTACGAGCAGTACTTC.

This chain links TRBV6-1 with TRBJ2-7; no firm D call. The CDR3 spans 11 residues. V was trimmed by 5 bases and J by 7 bases, leaving 9 bases between them. Germline V gene lookup returns CDR1 MNHNS and CDR2 SASEGT. The DNA for the CDR3 is TGTGCCAGCAGTTATGTCGGGGAGCAGTACTTC. Protein: CASSYVGEQYF.

This sequence joins TRBV15 and TRBJ1-3; a weak D match, TRBD1 (6 bases). Per the germline V gene, CDR1 is LNHNV and CDR2 is YYDKDF (reference sequence). V was cut by 3 bases and J by 3 bases, with 21 bases left in between. This CDR3 comprises 18 residues. CDR3 loop: CATSRTWVGRGDGNTIYF. CDR3 coding DNA: TGTGCCACCAGCAGGACCTGGGTGGGCAGGGGCGATGGAAACACCATATATTTT.

In this sample, this clonotype turned up many times. The gene calls are TRBV18 and TRBJ2-1; 10 bases map to TRBD2. CDR3 length: 17 residues. Germline V lookup: CDR1 KGHSH, CDR2 LQKENI. The ends lost 3 bases at V and 1 base at J; junction bases unmatched: 6. This CDR3 reads CASSPRLAGVSYNEQFF. In DNA, the CDR3 is TGTGCCAGCTCACCTCGGCTAGCGGGAGTATCCTACAATGAGCAGTTCTTC.

With respect to this clonotype: Possible read error: a much larger clone is one base away. The chain has TRBV28 and TRBJ2-1; no reliable D call. CDR3 length: 14 amino acids. Per germline, CDR1 MDHEN and CDR2 SYDVKM. The CDR3 loop is CAGSPPPTYNEQFF. For the CDR3, the DNA is TGTGCCGGCAGTCCCCCCCCGACCTACAATGAGCAGTTCTTC.

The sample holds many counts of this clonotype. The rearrangement links TRBV12-3 or TRBV12-4 to TRBJ2-3, with D possibly being TRBD1 or TRBD2 (5 bases each). Trimming took off 5 bases at V and 11 bases at J, with 14 bases between the two ends. CDR3 length: 12 amino acids. Here the CDR3 reads CASSLGGVVQYF. For the CDR3, the DNA is TGTGCCAGCAGTCTTGGGGGAGTAGTGCAGTATTTT.

The V and J genes are TRBV24-1 and TRBJ2-5, with 9 bases fitting TRBD1. The germline gives CDR1 KGHDR, CDR2 SFDVKD. This CDR3 comprises 14 residues. The junction had 7 bases not matched to a gene; V was cut back by 6 bases and J by 6 bases. The CDR3 DNA follows: TGTGCCACCAGTCCCGAGGGACAGGGAAAGACCCAGTACTTC. Translation gives CATSPEGQGKTQYF.

This clonotype was counted many times. The chain recombines TRBV24-1 with TRBJ2-5, with 13 nucleotides matching TRBD2. V lost 4 bases and J lost 3; bases outside the gene matches: 7. The CDR3 loop spans 17 amino acids. Per the germline V gene, CDR1 is KGHDR and CDR2 is SFDVKD. The CDR3 sequence is CATSDRGTSGDKETQYF. For the CDR3, the DNA is TGTGCCACCAGTGACCGCGGGACTAGCGGGGACAAAGAGACCCAGTACTTC.

The chain links TRBV29-1 to TRBJ2-5; either TRBD1 or TRBD2 may fit D (6 bases each). CDR3 length: 12 residues. Per the germline V gene, CDR1 is SQVTM and CDR2 is ANQGSEA. V lost 7 bases and J lost 13, with 22 bases in between. For the CDR3, the DNA is TGCAGCGACCAAGGGGGGATAACCGGGGGGTACTTC. It encodes CSDQGGITGGYF.

This clonotype was seen only a few times. An end of the junction differs from the germline gene, which may be a read error. The chain recombines TRBV10-3 with TRBJ1-5; D might be TRBD1 (5 bases). From germline, CDR1 is ENHRY and CDR2 SYGVKD. The CDR3 consists of 15 residues. CDR3: CAVSEGPASNQPQHF. The DNA for the CDR3 is TGTGCCGTCAGTGAGGGGCCAGCTAGCAATCAGCCCCAGCATTTT.